The source of this T cell receptor (beta chain) is a study of T cell responses to AZD1222 COVID-19 vaccine. Study results and caveats: In a largely white British group with more females than males, clonal diversity was possibly underestimated.

About this clone: What it recognizes is unknown.

The CDR3 runs to 13 residues. Per germline, CDR1 SGHVS and CDR2 FQNEAQ. Trimming pared 11 bases from V and 13 bases from J, leaving 24 bases between. Produced via immunoSEQ multiplex PCR; TCRdb's table is partial and in-frame only. The sample consists of 110,000 to 150,000 clones, 70% to 90% of them appearing once. The origin of this receptor is an adult in good health. Sequences were derived from peripheral blood, sampled on day 0 of AZD1222 vaccination. The chain combines TRBV7-8 with TRBJ2-1; no firm D call. The CDR3 coding sequence is TGTGCCTCCCAACCTGAAAGAGGTTTTGATCAGTTCTTC. The encoded protein is CASQPERGFDQFF.